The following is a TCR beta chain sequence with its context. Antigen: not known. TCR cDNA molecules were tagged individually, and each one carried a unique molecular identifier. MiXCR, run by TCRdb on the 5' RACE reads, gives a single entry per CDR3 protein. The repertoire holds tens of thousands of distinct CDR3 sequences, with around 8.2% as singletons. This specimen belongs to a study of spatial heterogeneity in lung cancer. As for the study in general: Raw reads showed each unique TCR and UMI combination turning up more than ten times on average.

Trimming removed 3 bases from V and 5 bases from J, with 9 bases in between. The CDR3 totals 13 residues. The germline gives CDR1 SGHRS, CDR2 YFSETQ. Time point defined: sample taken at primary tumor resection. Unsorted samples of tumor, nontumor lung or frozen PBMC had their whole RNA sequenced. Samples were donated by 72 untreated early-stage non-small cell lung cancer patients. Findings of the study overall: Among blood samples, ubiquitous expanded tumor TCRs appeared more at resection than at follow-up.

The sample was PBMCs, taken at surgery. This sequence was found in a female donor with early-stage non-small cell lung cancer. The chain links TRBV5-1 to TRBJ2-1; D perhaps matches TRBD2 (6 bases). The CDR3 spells CASSSGLDNEQFF. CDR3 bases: TGCGCCAGCAGCTCGGGACTGGACAATGAGCAGTTCTTC.